This T cell receptor (beta chain) was recorded in a study of monozygotic twins with cystic fibrosis. TCRdb keeps only in-frame clones here, not all; method: immunoSEQ multiplex PCR. The profile covers 4,500 to 5,500 clones, with 95% to 98% appearing a single time and approximately 2.9% taken by the ten largest. CDR3 size: 15 residues. Per the germline V gene, CDR1 is LGHNT and CDR2 is FRNRAP. J was trimmed by 2 bases and V by 3 bases; bases with no gene match: 6. What was sequenced was blood. The J gene is TRBJ2-7, the V gene TRBV12-5; TRBD1 agrees at 8 bases. The sequence derives from a boy aged 2-15 years with cystic fibrosis. CDR3 sequence (DNA): TGTGCTAGTGGTTTTTGGGCAGGGGGCACCTACGAGCAGTACTTC. Its translation: CASGFWAGGTYEQYF.